The clone carrying this TCR beta chain was seen a handful of times. Every donor was a healthy person donating bone marrow. The PCR contained 60 Vbeta and 13 Jbeta primers. Some clones are missing from TCRdb's copy, which holds only in-frame ones; the method was immunoSEQ multiplex PCR. The table records under 250,000 clones, about 80% of them present only once. The CDR3 has 17 amino acids. The sample is drawn from a study of cytomegalovirus exposure and HLA in healthy donors. The origin of this receptor is a woman aged 55-75 years in good health and CMV-seropositive. The sequencing sample was made of PBMCs. The chain links TRBV12-2 to TRBJ2-7; the table's D call, TRBD2, has no DNA check behind it. TRBV12-2 is flagged as a pseudogene. The CDR3 spells CASRLASLTPLDYEQYF. CDR3 coding DNA: TGTGCAAGTCGCTTAGCCTCTTTAACCCCACTAGACTACGAGCAGTACTTC.